This TCR beta chain was recorded in a study of Graves' ophthalmopathy and Graves' hyperthyroidism. Study-level findings and limits: In blood, most expanded thyroid clonotypes above 0.001 frequency were also detected.

Germline V gives CDR1 DFQATT, CDR2 SNEGSKA (reference sequence). CDR3 size: 13 residues. V lost 3 bases and J 5 bases, leaving 13 bases between the germline ends. Amplified material comprised TCR beta CDR3 regions derived from RNA transcripts. First-round RT-PCR relied on HTBI primers, and a second-round multiplex PCR came next. TCRdb ran MiXCR on the multiplex PCR reads and lists one entry per CDR3 protein. The table includes about 400,000 distinct CDR3 sequences, about 17% detected once. This clonotype was recorded many times. As yet, its antigen is unknown. Uncontrolled infections, pregnancy, lactation or other autoimmune diseases led to patient exclusion. Clinical symptoms, serum thyroxine, TRAb, thyroid ultrasound and orbital computed tomography formed the basis of diagnosis.

This rearrangement joins TRBV20-1 to TRBJ1-1, with D possibly being TRBD1 (5 bases). The sequence derives from a woman aged 18 to 35 with Graves' ophthalmopathy. The specimen was peripheral blood. This chain's CDR3 is CSASKGRGTEAFF. DNA for the CDR3: TGCAGTGCTAGCAAGGGGCGTGGGACTGAAGCTTTCTTT.